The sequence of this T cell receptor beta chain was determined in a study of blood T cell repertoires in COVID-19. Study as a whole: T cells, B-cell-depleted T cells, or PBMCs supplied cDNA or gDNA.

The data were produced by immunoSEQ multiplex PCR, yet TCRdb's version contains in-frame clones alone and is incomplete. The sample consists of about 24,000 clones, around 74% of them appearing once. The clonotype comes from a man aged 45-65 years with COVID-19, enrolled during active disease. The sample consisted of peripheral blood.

DNA for the CDR3: TGTGCCAGCAGCCAAGAACGGGGGTCACCCCTCCACTTT. Protein product: CASSQERGSPLHF. The chain recombines TRBV4-2 with TRBJ1-6; a possible D gene is TRBD1 (5 bases). The CDR3 sequence is 13 residues long. CDR1 LGHNA and CDR2 YNFKEQ come from the germline V gene. V was clipped by 0 bases and J by 10 bases, with 7 bases between them.